These 17 T cell receptor beta chains were all obtained from the same sample, sequenced in a study of blood T cell repertoires in COVID-19. TCRdb keeps only in-frame clones here, not all; method: immunoSEQ multiplex PCR. Seen here are under 350,000 clones, roughly 90% observed once, and the top ten hold approximately 4.6%. The sample comprised peripheral blood. These receptors were obtained from a man aged 40-49 years with acute or convalescent COVID-19.

The V and J genes are TRBV2 and TRBJ2-6, with 7 bases aligning to TRBD1. Unmatched junction bases numbered 5, after V lost 3 bases and J lost 0 bases. CDR3 length equals 17 residues. Germline assignment: CDR1 SNHLY and CDR2 FYNNEI. CDR3 amino acids: CASSEKTGRSGANVLTF. Written as DNA, the CDR3 is TGTGCCAGCAGTGAGAAGACAGGGCGCTCTGGGGCCAACGTCCTGACTTTC.

The CDR3, as DNA: TGTGCCAGCACTTCCCGGGACAGGAGCTTCTATGGCTACACCTTC. The encoded protein is CASTSRDRSFYGYTF. The V and J genes are TRBV11-2 and TRBJ1-2; 8 nucleotides match TRBD1. The V gene's germline CDR1 is SGHAT and CDR2 FQNNGV. V was clipped by 7 bases and J by 4 bases; unmatched bases: 11. The length of the CDR3 is 15 residues.

Turning to this clone: Other DNA variants within this sample encode the same CDR3. The genes are TRBV10-2 and TRBJ2-7; TRBD1 aligns across 8 bases. With V trimmed by 8 bases and J by 2 bases, 2 bases remained unmatched. Germline CDR1 is WSHSY and CDR2 is SAAADI. The CDR3 runs to 12 residues. In nucleotides, the CDR3 is TGCGCCAGCCGGACAGGGACCTACGAGCAGTACTTC. Amino acid sequence: CASRTGTYEQYF.

The CDR3 DNA reads TGTGCAAGTCGCTTCAATACGAGCTCTGGAAACACCATATATTTT. Translation: CASRFNTSSGNTIYF. The chain joins TRBV12-2 to TRBJ1-3. TRBV12-2 is a pseudogene segment. CDR3 length equals 15 residues.

J is TRBJ1-2 and V is TRBV5-6; the match to TRBD1 covers 8 bases. The CDR3 is made up of 14 amino acids. In germline, CDR1 is SGHDT, CDR2 YYEEEE. V lost 6 bases and J lost 6; bases outside the gene matches: 10. This CDR3 reads CASTRTGKVHGYTF. The CDR3 DNA reads as TGTGCCAGCACCCGGACAGGGAAAGTCCATGGCTACACCTTC.

V usage is TRBV9 and J usage is TRBJ1-1; TRBD1 matches 8 bases. This CDR3 contains 14 residues. In germline, CDR1 is SGDLS, CDR2 YYNGEE. V dropped 4 bases and J dropped 3; count of bases not matched to a gene: 5. The CDR3, as DNA: TGTGCCAGCAGCCCACAGACAGGGGACACTGAAGCTTTCTTT. This translates into CASSPQTGDTEAFF.

This clone was seen just once. The CDR3 here is CASSLSGGVLPLDTGELFF. In DNA, the CDR3 is TGTGCCAGCAGTTTATCCGGAGGGGTCCTACCCCTGGACACCGGGGAGCTGTTTTTT. The chain uses TRBV27 and TRBJ2-2, with D possibly matching TRBD2 (6 bases). The germline gives CDR1 MNHEY, CDR2 SMNVEV (reference sequence). V was clipped by 0 bases and J by 3 bases, with 20 bases between them. CDR3 length equals 19 residues.

The rearrangement links TRBV30 to TRBJ1-3, with D maybe TRBD1 (6 bases). The CDR3 runs 15 residues. Germline assignment: CDR1 GTSNPN and CDR2 SVGIG (reference sequence). V lost 5 bases to trimming and J lost 2 bases, with 16 bases between them. DNA for the CDR3: TGTGCCTGGGAAGCAGGGGCTGTAACTGGAAACACCATATATTTT. Amino acids: CAWEAGAVTGNTIYF.

As DNA, the CDR3 is TGCAGCGTTGATTATGTGACCCAGTACTTC. This translates into CSVDYVTQYF. The J gene is TRBJ2-5, the V gene TRBV29-1; no firm D call. The CDR3 spans 10 residues. Germline V lookup: CDR1 SQVTM, CDR2 ANQGSEA. V lost 3 bases, J lost 7 bases, and 6 bases lay in between.

The chain couples TRBV18 to TRBJ1-3; D is ambiguous. This CDR3 region has 15 residues. Trimming stripped 3 bases from V and 0 bases from J, with 9 bases between. CDR1 is KGHSH, CDR2 LQKENI, per germline. CDR3 sequence: CASSPEVNSGNTIYF. In DNA form, the CDR3 reads TGTGCCAGCTCACCGGAGGTAAACTCTGGAAACACCATATATTTT.

The chain links TRBV7-9 to TRBJ1-4, with 12 nucleotides matching TRBD1. V trimming: 1 base; J trimming: 8 bases; junction bases outside the gene matches: 14. This CDR3 spans 19 amino acids. The germline V gene has CDR1 SEHNR and CDR2 FQNEAQ (reference sequence). Here the CDR3 DNA reads TGTGCCAGCAGCTTAGGTTTTCGGGACAGGGGGCCGTCAGAAGAAAAACTGTTTTTT. As protein: CASSLGFRDRGPSEEKLFF.

This chain connects TRBV3-1 (or the pseudogene TRBV3-2) to TRBJ2-2; 8 nucleotides align to TRBD2. Germline V lookup: CDR1 LGHDT, CDR2 YNNKEL (reference sequence). This CDR3 has 14 amino acids. J was trimmed by 2 bases and V by 7 bases; bases with no gene match: 3. The CDR3 nucleotides are TGTGCCAGCAATCGGGGGGGCAACACCGGGGAGCTGTTTTTT. Translation: CASNRGGNTGELFF.

This clone was seen more than once but under ten times. J is TRBJ1-6 and V is TRBV28, with TRBD1 identical over 7 bases. The CDR3 has 15 amino acids. Germline loops: CDR1 MDHEN, CDR2 SYDVKM. The J segment lost 5 bases and the V segment lost 8 bases, leaving 9 bases of the junction unmatched. CDR3 DNA sequence: TGTGCCAGCCTGACACAGGACAGGAATAATTCACCCCTCCACTTT. This gives the protein CASLTQDRNNSPLHF.

This chain links TRBV5-5 with TRBJ1-4; TRBD1 matches 7 bases. The germline CDR1 and CDR2 sequences are SGHKS and YYEKEE (reference sequence). CDR3 length: 15 residues. The V and J ends lost 5 bases and 4 bases, in that order; junction bases with no gene match: 8. The DNA of the CDR3 is TGTGCCAGCAGTCCTGGACAGGTCCTTAATGAAAAACTGTTTTTT. Protein sequence: CASSPGQVLNEKLFF.

J is TRBJ2-7 and V is TRBV5-1; 8 bases match TRBD1. The CDR3 length is 15 residues. J lost 6 bases, V lost 0 bases, and 8 bases had no gene match. CDR1 SGHRS and CDR2 YFSETQ come from the germline V gene. The CDR3, as DNA: TGCGCCAGCAGCTTGGATCGACAGGGGAAAGGCGAGCAGTACTTC. Protein product: CASSLDRQGKGEQYF.

V usage is TRBV6-5 and J usage is TRBJ2-7; D is perhaps TRBD1 (6 bases). The V and J ends lost 6 bases and 7 bases respectively, with 13 bases between them. The CDR3 is 12 residues long. The germline V gene encodes CDR1 MNHEY and CDR2 SVGAGI. CDR3 sequence: CASSQKGVEQYF. The CDR3, as DNA: TGTGCCAGCAGCCAAAAGGGGGTAGAGCAGTACTTC.

The chain has TRBV6-6 and TRBJ1-1, with 8 bases lining up with TRBD1. The V segment lost 11 bases and the J segment 1 base; nucleotides outside the gene matches: 9. Looked up from germline, CDR1 is MNHNY and CDR2 is SVGAGI (reference sequence). CDR3 length: 14 residues. The CDR3 reads CALGRGLGNTEAFF. For the CDR3, the DNA is TGTGCCCTGGGCAGGGGGCTTGGGAACACTGAAGCTTTCTTT.